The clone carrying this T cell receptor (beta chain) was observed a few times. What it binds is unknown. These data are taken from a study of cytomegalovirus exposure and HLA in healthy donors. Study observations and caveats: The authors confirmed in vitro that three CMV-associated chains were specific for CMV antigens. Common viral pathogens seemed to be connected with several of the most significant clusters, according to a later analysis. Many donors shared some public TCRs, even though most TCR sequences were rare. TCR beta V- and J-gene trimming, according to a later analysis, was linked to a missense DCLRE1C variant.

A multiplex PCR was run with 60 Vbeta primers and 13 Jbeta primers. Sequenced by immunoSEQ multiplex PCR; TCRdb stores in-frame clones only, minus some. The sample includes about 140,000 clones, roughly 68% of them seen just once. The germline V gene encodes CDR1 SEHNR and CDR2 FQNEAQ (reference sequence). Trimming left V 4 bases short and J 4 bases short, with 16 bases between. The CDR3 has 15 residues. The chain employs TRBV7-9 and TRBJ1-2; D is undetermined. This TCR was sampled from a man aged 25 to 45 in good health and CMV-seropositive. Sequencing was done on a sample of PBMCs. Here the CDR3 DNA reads TGTGCCAGCAGCTCCCAATGGGTCGACTTCTATGGCTACACCTTC. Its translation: CASSSQWVDFYGYTF.